These T cell receptor beta chains were read from a single sample in a study of T-cell reconstitution after alpha-beta-depleted transplantation in children. TCRdb redid the calling of the PCR reads with MiXCR, one entry per CDR3 protein. Here the sample spans about 200,000 distinct CDR3 sequences, roughly 15% being singletons. The material sequenced was PBMCs from the stem cell graft donor, taken from the stem cell graft. The source of these receptors is a human donor who donated a stem cell graft to a child with acute lymphoblastic leukemia. The CDR3 runs from the conserved cysteine through the conserved F or W. The D gene is left open where the match is weak. For some rows the clone size is stated as once, few or many, or as a class when expanded; others skip it.

TRBJ1-6	few	TRBV6-1	TRBD1	CASRLSTGGSSPLHF	TGTGCCAGCAGACTATCAACAGGGGGTTCCTCACCCCTCCACTTT
TRBJ1-2	many	TRBV5-1	.	CASSLGVSDGYTF	TGCGCCAGCAGCTTGGGAGTTTCTGATGGCTACACCTTC
TRBJ2-2	many	TRBV5-5	TRBD1	CASSSGQAITGELFF	TGTGCCAGCAGCTCGGGACAGGCGATCACCGGGGAGCTGTTTTTT
TRBJ1-5	many	TRBV29-1	.	CSAALLDSNQPQHF	TGCAGCGCGGCTTTGCTCGATAGCAATCAGCCCCAGCATTTT
TRBJ2-7	few	TRBV7-9	.	CASNQGTRAYEQYF	TGTGCCAGCAACCAGGGGACTCGTGCCTACGAGCAGTACTTC
TRBJ2-4	many	TRBV28	TRBD1	CASRTRGRGNIQYF	TGTGCCAGCAGGACCAGGGGGCGCGGGAACATTCAGTACTTC
TRBJ2-1	.	TRBV2	.	CASSPTGEGEQFF	TGTGCCAGCAGCCCGACAGGGGAGGGTGAGCAGTTCTTC
TRBJ2-2	.	TRBV7-6	.	CASTPGRGWGTGELFF	TGTGCCAGCACCCCTGGACGGGGCTGGGGCACCGGGGAGCTGTTTTTT
TRBJ2-1	many	TRBV3-1	.	CASSPRTDEQFF	TGTGCCAGCAGCCCCCGGACTGATGAGCAGTTCTTC
TRBJ1-2	many	TRBV27	.	CASNQRLGRRVGDGYTF	TGTGCCAGCAATCAGCGCTTAGGGCGACGGGTTGGGGATGGCTACACCTTC
TRBJ1-5	few	TRBV7-9	.	CAIDGAGPNQPQHF	TGTGCCATCGACGGGGCAGGGCCAAATCAGCCCCAGCATTTT
TRBJ2-2	few	TRBV24-1	TRBD1	CATSDIRGQGAAGELFF	TGTGCCACCAGTGATATCAGAGGACAGGGGGCGGCCGGGGAGCTGTTTTTT
TRBJ1-5	few	TRBV20-1	TRBD1	CSARDLQGARSQPQHF	TGCAGTGCTAGAGATCTACAGGGGGCGCGTAGTCAGCCCCAGCATTTT
TRBJ1-1	few	TRBV20-1	.	CSGNRVGDPGHLNTEAFF	TGCAGCGGGAATAGGGTCGGTGACCCGGGACACCTGAACACTGAAGCTTTCTTT
TRBJ2-3	many	TRBV6-5	TRBD2	CASSYSIGSGGDTQYF	TGTGCCAGCAGTTACTCGATCGGTAGCGGGGGAGATACGCAGTATTTT
TRBJ2-2	many	TRBV20-1	.	CSARDNEGQNTGELFF	TGCAGTGCTAGAGATAACGAAGGCCAGAACACCGGGGAGCTGTTTTTT
TRBJ2-7	many	TRBV29-1	.	CSVEDRGGSSYEQYF	TGCAGCGTTGAAGATCGTGGAGGATCCTCCTACGAGCAGTACTTC
TRBJ2-1	many	TRBV29-1	.	CSVEGTTNEQFF	TGCAGCGTTGAAGGGACTACCAATGAGCAGTTCTTC